This section outlines one T cell receptor beta chain sequence together with its context. This record belongs to a study of shared clonotypes between healthy human individuals. Selected positively for CCR7 and CD45RO-negative, naive CD8 cells excluded terminally differentiated effector memory CD45RA+ cells. Sequencing was performed with immunoSEQ multiplex PCR; in TCRdb, only in-frame clones are kept and a portion is missing. The sample carries around 600,000 clones, approximately 95% recorded once. The CDR3 contains 12 residues. This chain joins TRBV12-1 and TRBJ2-3; TRBD2, the D gene given by the table, was not confirmed from the DNA. TRBV12-1 is listed as a pseudogene. Sequenced input: naive CD8+ T cells sorted from blood. This sequence was found in a woman between 25 and 40 years old in good health. Here the CDR3 DNA reads TGTGCCAGCACCCCGTTCACAGATACGCAGTATTTT. Residues: CASTPFTDTQYF.